This entry features one T cell receptor beta chain sequence. The data stem from a study of shared clonotypes between healthy human individuals. TCRdb's table, derived via immunoSEQ multiplex PCR, lists solely in-frame clones and lacks some. The sample includes about 190,000 clones, around 63% of them seen just once. Sequencing was carried out using memory CD4+ T cells sorted from blood. As for subset: CD45RA-negative fraction. The TCR comes from a man aged 25-40 years in good health.

CDR3 amino acids: CASSGDRGNEQFF. CDR3 nucleotides: TGTGCCAGCAGCGGAGACAGGGGCAATGAGCAGTTCTTC. This chain uses TRBV6-1 with TRBJ2-1, with 8 bases lining up with TRBD1. V shed 6 bases and J 6 bases; nucleotides not matched to a gene: 4. This CDR3 has 13 residues. Germline V gene sequence: CDR1 MNHNS, CDR2 SASEGT.